This T cell receptor beta chain originates from a study of cytomegalovirus exposure and HLA in healthy donors. From germline, CDR1 is SEHNR and CDR2 FQNEAQ (reference sequence). The CDR3 is 16 residues long. Trimming removed 1 base at V and 2 bases at J, with 11 bases between. As regards this clone: The antigen remains unidentified.

PCR primers comprised 60 Vbeta and 13 Jbeta primers. TCRdb's copy holds only in-frame clones and misses some; the assay was immunoSEQ multiplex PCR. The sample totals 150,000 or so clones; its top ten clones hold approximately 2%. The study, taken as a whole, reports: It was reported in a later analysis that an Asian-associated ancestry cluster showed fewer N-insertions than the approximately 700-donor mean. For most TCR beta V segments, an earlier analysis put the productive rate at about 87% or about 30% of the time. After further analysis at a later stage, 16,951 TCR beta sequences were associated with HLA alleles at 0.05 false discovery rate.

The chain links TRBV7-9 to TRBJ2-2; tentatively, D is TRBD2 (6 bases). The origin of this receptor is a woman between 18 and 29 years old in good health and CMV-seronegative. Sequencing used PBMCs. DNA of the CDR3: TGTGCCAGCAGCTTAGTCAGCGGGCCCAACACCGGGGAGCTGTTTTTT. Its translation is CASSLVSGPNTGELFF.